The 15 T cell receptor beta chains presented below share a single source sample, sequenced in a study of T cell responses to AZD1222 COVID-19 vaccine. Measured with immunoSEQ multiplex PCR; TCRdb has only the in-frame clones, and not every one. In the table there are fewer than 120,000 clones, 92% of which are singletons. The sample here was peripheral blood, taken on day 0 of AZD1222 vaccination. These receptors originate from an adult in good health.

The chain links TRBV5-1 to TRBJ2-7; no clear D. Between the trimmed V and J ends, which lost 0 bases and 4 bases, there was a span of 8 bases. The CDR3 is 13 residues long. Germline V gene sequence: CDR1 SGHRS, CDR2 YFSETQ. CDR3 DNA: TGCGCCAGCAGCTTGGCGGTAGAGTACGAGCAGTACTTC. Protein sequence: CASSLAVEYEQYF.

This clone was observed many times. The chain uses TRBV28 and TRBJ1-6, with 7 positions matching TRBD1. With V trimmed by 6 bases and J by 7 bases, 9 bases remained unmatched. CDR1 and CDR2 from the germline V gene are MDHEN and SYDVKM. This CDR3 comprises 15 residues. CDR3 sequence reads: CASRTTGLKNSPLHF. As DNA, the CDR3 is TGTGCCAGCAGGACGACAGGGCTAAAGAATTCACCCCTCCACTTT.

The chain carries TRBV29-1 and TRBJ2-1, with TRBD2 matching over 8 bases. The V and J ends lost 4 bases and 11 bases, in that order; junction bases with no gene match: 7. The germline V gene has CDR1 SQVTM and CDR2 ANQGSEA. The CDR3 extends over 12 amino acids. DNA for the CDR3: TGCAGCGTTGTAGTCGGGGGGGCCCAGCAGTTCTTC. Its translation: CSVVVGGAQQFF.

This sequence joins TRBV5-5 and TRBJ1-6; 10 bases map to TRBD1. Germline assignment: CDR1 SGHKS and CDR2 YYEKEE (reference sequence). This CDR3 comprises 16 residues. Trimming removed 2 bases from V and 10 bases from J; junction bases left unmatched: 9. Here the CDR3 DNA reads TGTGCCAGCAGCTTCCGGGACAGGGGATTGGGATCACCCCTCCACTTT. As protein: CASSFRDRGLGSPLHF. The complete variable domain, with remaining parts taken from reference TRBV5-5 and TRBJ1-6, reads DAGVTQSPTHLIKTRGQQVTLRCSPISGHKSVSWYQQVLGQGPQFIFQYYEKEERGRGNFPDRFSARQFPNYSSELNVNALLLGDSALYLCASSFRDRGLGSPLHFGNGTRLTVT.

Written as DNA, the CDR3 is TGTGCCAGCAGCCACCCAGCGGGGGGACCCTACAATGAGCAGTTCTTC. It codes for CASSHPAGGPYNEQFF. The chain employs TRBV5-4 and TRBJ2-1; 9 bases align to TRBD2. With V trimmed by 4 bases and J by 2 bases, 7 bases remained unmatched. Germline lookup yields CDR1 SGHNT and CDR2 YYREEE (reference sequence). This CDR3 comprises 16 residues.

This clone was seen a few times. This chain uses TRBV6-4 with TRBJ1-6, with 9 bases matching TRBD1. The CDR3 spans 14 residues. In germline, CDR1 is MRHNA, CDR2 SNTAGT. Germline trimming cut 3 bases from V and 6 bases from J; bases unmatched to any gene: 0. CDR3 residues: CASSEGQGNSPLHF. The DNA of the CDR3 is TGTGCCAGCAGTGAGGGACAGGGTAATTCACCCCTCCACTTT.

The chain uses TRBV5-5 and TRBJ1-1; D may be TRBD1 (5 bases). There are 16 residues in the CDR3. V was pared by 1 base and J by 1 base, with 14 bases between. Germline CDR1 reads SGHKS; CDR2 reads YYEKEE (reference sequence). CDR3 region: CASSLSLTRANTEAFF. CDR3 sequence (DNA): TGTGCCAGCAGCTTGTCCTTGACCAGGGCGAACACTGAAGCTTTCTTT. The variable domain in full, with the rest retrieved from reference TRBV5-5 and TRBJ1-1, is DAGVTQSPTHLIKTRGQQVTLRCSPISGHKSVSWYQQVLGQGPQFIFQYYEKEERGRGNFPDRFSARQFPNYSSELNVNALLLGDSALYLCASSLSLTRANTEAFFGQGTRLTVV.

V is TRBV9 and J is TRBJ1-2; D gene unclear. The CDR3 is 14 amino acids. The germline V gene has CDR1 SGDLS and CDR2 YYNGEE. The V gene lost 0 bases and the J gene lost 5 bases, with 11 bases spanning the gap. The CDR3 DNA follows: TGTGCCAGCAGCGTAGAGTCCGGGTTGTATGGCTACACCTTC. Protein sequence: CASSVESGLYGYTF.

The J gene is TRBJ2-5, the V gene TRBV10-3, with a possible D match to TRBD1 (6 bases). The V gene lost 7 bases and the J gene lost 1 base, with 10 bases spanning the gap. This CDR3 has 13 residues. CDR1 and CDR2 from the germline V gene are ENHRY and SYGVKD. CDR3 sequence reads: CAIKGVLQETQYF. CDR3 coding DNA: TGTGCCATCAAGGGGGTCCTCCAAGAGACCCAGTACTTC.

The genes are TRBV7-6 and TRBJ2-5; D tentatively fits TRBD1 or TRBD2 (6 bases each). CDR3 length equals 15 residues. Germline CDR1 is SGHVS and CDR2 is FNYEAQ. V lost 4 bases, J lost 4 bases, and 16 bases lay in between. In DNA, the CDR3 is TGTGCCAGCAGCTGGGTAGGGGGGCCAGGAGAGACCCAGTACTTC. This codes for CASSWVGGPGETQYF.

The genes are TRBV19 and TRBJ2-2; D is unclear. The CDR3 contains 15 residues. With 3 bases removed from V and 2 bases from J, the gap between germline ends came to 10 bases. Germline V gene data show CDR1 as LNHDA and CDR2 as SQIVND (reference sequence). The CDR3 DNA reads TGTGCCAGTAGTATTTCGGGCGTCAACACCGGGGAGCTGTTTTTT. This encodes CASSISGVNTGELFF.

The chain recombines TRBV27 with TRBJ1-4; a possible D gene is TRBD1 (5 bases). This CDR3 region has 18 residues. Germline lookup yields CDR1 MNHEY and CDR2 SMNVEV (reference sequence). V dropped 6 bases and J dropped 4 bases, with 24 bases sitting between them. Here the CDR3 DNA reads TGTGCCAGCAGCCTTCCAAGGAGGCAGGGTAGTGGTAATGAAAAACTGTTTTTT. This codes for CASSLPRRQGSGNEKLFF. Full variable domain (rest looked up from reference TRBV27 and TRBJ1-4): EAQVTQNPRYLITVTGKKLTVTCSQNMNHEYMSWYRQDPGLGLRQIYYSMNVEVTDKGDVPEGYKVSRKEKRNFPLILESPSPNQTSLYFCASSLPRRQGSGNEKLFFGSGTQLSVL.

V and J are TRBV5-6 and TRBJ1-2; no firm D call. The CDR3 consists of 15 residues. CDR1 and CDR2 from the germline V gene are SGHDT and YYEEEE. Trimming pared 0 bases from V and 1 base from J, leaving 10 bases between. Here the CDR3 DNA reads TGTGCCAGCAGCTTGGAGGAACACATTAACTATGGCTACACCTTC. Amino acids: CASSLEEHINYGYTF.

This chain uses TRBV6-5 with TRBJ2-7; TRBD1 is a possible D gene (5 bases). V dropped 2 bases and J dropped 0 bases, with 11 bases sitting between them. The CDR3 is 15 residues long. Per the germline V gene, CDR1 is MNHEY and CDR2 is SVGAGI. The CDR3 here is CASSYENRPSYEQYF. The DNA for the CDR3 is TGTGCCAGCAGTTACGAAAACAGGCCCTCCTACGAGCAGTACTTC.

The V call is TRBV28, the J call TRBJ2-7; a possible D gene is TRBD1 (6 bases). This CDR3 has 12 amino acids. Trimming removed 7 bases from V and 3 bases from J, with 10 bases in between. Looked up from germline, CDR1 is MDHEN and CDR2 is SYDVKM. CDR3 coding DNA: TGTGCCAGCACCACAGGGCACTACGAGCAGTACTTC. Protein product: CASTTGHYEQYF.